This TCR beta chain was recovered during a study of cytomegalovirus exposure and HLA in healthy donors. General observations from the study: The productive fraction for most TCR beta V segments was about 90% or about 30% in an earlier analysis. HLA alleles were associated with around 17,000 TCR beta sequences in a later analysis at 0.05 false discovery rate.

The CDR3 loop spans 14 amino acids. CDR1 MDHEN and CDR2 SYDVKM come from the germline V gene. V lost 2 bases and J 1 base, leaving 8 bases between the germline ends. Primers for the PCR totalled 60 Vbeta and 13 Jbeta. Some clones are missing from TCRdb's copy, which holds only in-frame ones; the method was immunoSEQ multiplex PCR. The sample includes 160,000 or so clones, more than 60% of them seen just once. To note about this clone: Antigen specificity is unknown.

The genes are TRBV28 and TRBJ2-5, with D unresolved. Source material: PBMCs. The receptor comes from a middle-aged man in good health and CMV-seronegative. This chain's CDR3 is CASSLPYSQETQYF. For the CDR3, the DNA is TGTGCCAGCAGTTTACCCTACAGCCAAGAGACCCAGTACTTC.